This TCR beta chain appears in the sequencing data of a study of cytomegalovirus exposure and HLA in healthy donors. Concerning this clone itself: Antigen unknown.

The CDR3 loop spans 15 amino acids. Germline V gene data show CDR1 as SGDLS and CDR2 as YYNGEE. The V end was cut by 2 bases, the J end by 7 bases, with 18 bases between. PCR used 60 Vbeta primers and 13 Jbeta primers. Some clones are missing from TCRdb's copy, which holds only in-frame ones; the method was immunoSEQ multiplex PCR. The profile shows some 20,000 clones, approximately 80% of them singletons. Findings of the study overall: Previously analyzed data showed that most TCR beta V segments were productive at a frequency of about 87% or about 30%.

This chain connects TRBV9 to TRBJ1-2, with D perhaps matching TRBD1 (5 bases). The clonotype comes from a human donor in good health. Sequences were obtained from PBMCs. CDR3 sequence reads: CASSVGFRDSSGYTF. CDR3 DNA: TGTGCCAGCAGCGTCGGCTTTAGGGACTCAAGTGGCTACACCTTC.